These T cell receptor beta chains were read from a single sample in a study of control samples from healthy donors and cancer patients. Using immunoSEQ multiplex PCR, the repertoire was profiled, and TCRdb retains in-frame clones only, with some absent. The sample holds tens of thousands of clones, about 90% seen once. Sequencing was performed on blood. The receptors here all came from a man between 45 and 60 years old in good health. CDR3s include the opening cysteine and the closing phenylalanine or tryptophan. Each record gives: V gene, J gene, D gene, clone size, CDR3 DNA, CDR3 protein. D genes are given only for firm matches. Rows may omit the clone size; those that give it use once, few, many or a size class.

V gene: TRBV19; J gene: TRBJ2-2; D gene: -; clone size: -; CDR3 DNA: TGTGCCAGTAGTATTTTCTGGGCGAACACCGGGGAGCTGTTTTTT; CDR3 protein: CASSIFWANTGELFF
V gene: TRBV10-2; J gene: TRBJ2-3; D gene: -; clone size: once; CDR3 DNA: TGCGCCAGCAGTGACAACGGGGTTAGCACAGATACGCAGTATTTT; CDR3 protein: CASSDNGVSTDTQYF
V gene: TRBV6-1; J gene: TRBJ2-7; D gene: -; clone size: once; CDR3 DNA: TGTGCCAGCAGTGGAGGGAGCCAGGATGCTGCCTACGAGCAGTACTTC; CDR3 protein: CASSGGSQDAAYEQYF
V gene: TRBV7-2; J gene: TRBJ2-7; D gene: -; clone size: -; CDR3 DNA: TGTGCCAGCAGCTTAGGGGTCTCCGGGGAGCAGTACTTC; CDR3 protein: CASSLGVSGEQYF
V gene: TRBV10-1; J gene: TRBJ2-2; D gene: -; clone size: -; CDR3 DNA: TGCGCCAGCAGTGAATGGGGCAATGCGAACACCGGGGAGCTGTTTTTT; CDR3 protein: CASSEWGNANTGELFF
V gene: TRBV5-5; J gene: TRBJ1-3; D gene: -; clone size: -; CDR3 DNA: TGTGCCAGCAGCTTGGGTGGATTTGGAAACACCATATATTTT; CDR3 protein: CASSLGGFGNTIYF
V gene: TRBV10-2; J gene: TRBJ2-4; D gene: -; clone size: -; CDR3 DNA: TGCGCCAGCAGTGGGCAGGCCTTAGCCAAAAACATTCAGTACTTC; CDR3 protein: CASSGQALAKNIQYF
V gene: TRBV27; J gene: TRBJ2-5; D gene: -; clone size: few; CDR3 DNA: TGTGCCAGCAGTTTATTCTCGGCAGAAGAGACCCAGTACTTC; CDR3 protein: CASSLFSAEETQYF
V gene: TRBV6-1; J gene: TRBJ2-5; D gene: TRBD1; clone size: once; CDR3 DNA: TGTGCCAGCAGTGAAAACAGGGGCCGAGAGACCCAGTACTTC; CDR3 protein: CASSENRGRETQYF
V gene: TRBV27; J gene: TRBJ2-7; D gene: -; clone size: -; CDR3 DNA: TGTGCCAGCAGTTTATATCCGCCCTACGAGCAGTACTTC; CDR3 protein: CASSLYPPYEQYF
V gene: TRBV30; J gene: TRBJ1-1; D gene: TRBD1; clone size: -; CDR3 DNA: TGTGCCTGCCATCGGGACAGGGGAGTAACTGAAGCTTTCTTT; CDR3 protein: CACHRDRGVTEAFF
V gene: TRBV5-5; J gene: TRBJ1-4; D gene: -; clone size: -; CDR3 DNA: TGTGCCAGCAGCTTGGCGGGTGCCCTTTCAAGTCGAGAAAAACTGTTTTTT; CDR3 protein: CASSLAGALSSREKLFF
V gene: TRBV12-3/TRBV12-4; J gene: TRBJ1-5; D gene: -; clone size: -; CDR3 DNA: TGTGCCAGCAGCATTGATCGGACTCAGCCCCAGCATTTT; CDR3 protein: CASSIDRTQPQHF
V gene: TRBV12-3/TRBV12-4; J gene: TRBJ1-5; D gene: -; clone size: -; CDR3 DNA: TGTGCCAGCAGACTCACCGAACAAGGGCCCCAGCATTTT; CDR3 protein: CASRLTEQGPQHF
V gene: TRBV11-2; J gene: TRBJ1-3; D gene: -; clone size: -; CDR3 DNA: TGTGCCAGCAGCCTGTACGGGGACACCATATATTTT; CDR3 protein: CASSLYGDTIYF
V gene: TRBV9; J gene: TRBJ2-3; D gene: -; clone size: -; CDR3 DNA: TGTGCCAGCAGCGTAGGTGTAAGGACAGATACGCAGTATTTT; CDR3 protein: CASSVGVRTDTQYF
V gene: TRBV2; J gene: TRBJ2-3; D gene: -; clone size: few; CDR3 DNA: TGTGCCAGCAATGGGGGGAAAGATACGCAGTATTTT; CDR3 protein: CASNGGKDTQYF